This T cell receptor (beta chain) was documented in a study of cytomegalovirus exposure and HLA in healthy donors. The study, taken as a whole, reports: Roughly uniform sequencing depth across donors was assumed, possibly incorrectly. Later on, an analysis found that several of the most significant clusters appeared to be linked to common viral pathogens, which included parvovirus B19.

Per germline, CDR1 PRHDT and CDR2 FYEKMQ (reference sequence). V gave up 2 bases and J gave up 8 bases, with 13 bases separating them. CDR3 length: 14 residues. It was with 60 Vbeta and 13 Jbeta primers that the PCR ran. The assay was immunoSEQ multiplex PCR, and TCRdb's table has in-frame clones only and misses some. The sample lists 160,000 or so clones; 70% to 90% were seen once. Points on this clone: Its antigen remains unknown.

The rearrangement links TRBV13 to TRBJ2-4; tentative D call: TRBD2 (5 bases). The material sequenced was PBMCs. The TCR comes from a woman under 30 in good health and CMV-seronegative. CDR3 DNA sequence: TGTGCCAGCAGCTTATCCCGGGGAATGGACATTCAGTACTTC. It yields the protein CASSLSRGMDIQYF.